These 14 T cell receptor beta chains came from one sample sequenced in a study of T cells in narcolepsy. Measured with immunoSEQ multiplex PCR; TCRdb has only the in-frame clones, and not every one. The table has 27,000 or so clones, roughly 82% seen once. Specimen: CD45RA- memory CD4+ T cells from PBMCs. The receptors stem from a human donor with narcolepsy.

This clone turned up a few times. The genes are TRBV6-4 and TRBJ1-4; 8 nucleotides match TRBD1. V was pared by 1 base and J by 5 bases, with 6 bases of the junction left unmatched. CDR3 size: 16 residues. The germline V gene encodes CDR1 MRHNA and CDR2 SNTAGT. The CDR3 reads CASSDLSTGGNEKLFF. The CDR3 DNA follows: TGTGCCAGCAGTGACTTATCCACAGGGGGGAATGAAAAACTGTTTTTT.

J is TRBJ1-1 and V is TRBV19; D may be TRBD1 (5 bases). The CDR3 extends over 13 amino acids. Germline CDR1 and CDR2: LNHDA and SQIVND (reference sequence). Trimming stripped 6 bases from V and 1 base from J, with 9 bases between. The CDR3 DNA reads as TGTGCCAGTAGCCAGGGAGGGAACACTGAAGCTTTCTTT. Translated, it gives CASSQGGNTEAFF.

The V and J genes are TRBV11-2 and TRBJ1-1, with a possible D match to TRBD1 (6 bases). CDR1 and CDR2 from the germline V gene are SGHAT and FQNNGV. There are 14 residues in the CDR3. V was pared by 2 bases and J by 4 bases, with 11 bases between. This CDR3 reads CASSLPTGSTEAFF. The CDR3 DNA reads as TGTGCCAGCAGCTTACCAACAGGGAGCACTGAAGCTTTCTTT.

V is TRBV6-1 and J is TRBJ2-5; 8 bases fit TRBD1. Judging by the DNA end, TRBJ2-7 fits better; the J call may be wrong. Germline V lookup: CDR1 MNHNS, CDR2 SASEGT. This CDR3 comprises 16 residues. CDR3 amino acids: CASSEAGTGAAYEQYF. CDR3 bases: TGTGCCAGCAGTGAAGCCGGGACAGGAGCAGCCTACGAGCAGTACTTC.

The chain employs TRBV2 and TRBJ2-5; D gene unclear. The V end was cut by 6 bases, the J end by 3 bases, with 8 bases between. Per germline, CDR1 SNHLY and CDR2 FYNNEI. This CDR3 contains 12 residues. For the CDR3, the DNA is TGTGCCAGCAGCGGGCTAGAAGAGACCCAGTACTTC. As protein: CASSGLEETQYF.

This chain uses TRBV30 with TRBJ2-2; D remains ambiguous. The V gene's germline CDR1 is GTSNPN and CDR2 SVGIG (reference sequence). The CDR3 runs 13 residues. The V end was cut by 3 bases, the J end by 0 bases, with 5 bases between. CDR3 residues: CAWRKPNTGELFF. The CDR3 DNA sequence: TGTGCCTGGAGGAAACCGAACACCGGGGAGCTGTTTTTT.

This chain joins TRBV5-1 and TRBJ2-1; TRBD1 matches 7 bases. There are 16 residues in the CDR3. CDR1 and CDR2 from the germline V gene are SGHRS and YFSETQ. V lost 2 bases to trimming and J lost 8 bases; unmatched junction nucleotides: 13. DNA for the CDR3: TGCGCCAGCAGCTTCCGAGGGGGCCAACTGGCCGATGAGCAGTTCTTC. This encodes CASSFRGGQLADEQFF.

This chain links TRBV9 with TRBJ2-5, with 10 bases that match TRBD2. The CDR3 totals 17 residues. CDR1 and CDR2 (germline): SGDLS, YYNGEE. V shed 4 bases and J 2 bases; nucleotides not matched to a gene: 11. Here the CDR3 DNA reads TGTGCCAGCAGCCCAGGCCTAGCGGGAGACTCTCAAGAGACCCAGTACTTC. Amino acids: CASSPGLAGDSQETQYF.

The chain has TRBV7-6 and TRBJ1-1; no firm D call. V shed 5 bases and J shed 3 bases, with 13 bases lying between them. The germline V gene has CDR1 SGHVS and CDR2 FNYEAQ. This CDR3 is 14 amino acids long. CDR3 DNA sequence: TGTGCCAGCAGCCTCAACCCGGGTGACACTGAAGCTTTCTTT. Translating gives CASSLNPGDTEAFF.

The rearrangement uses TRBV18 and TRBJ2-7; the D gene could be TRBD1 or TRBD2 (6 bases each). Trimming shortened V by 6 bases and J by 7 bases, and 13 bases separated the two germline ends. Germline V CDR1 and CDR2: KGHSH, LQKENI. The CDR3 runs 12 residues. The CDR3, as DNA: TGTGCCAGCTCGTCCGGAGGGGGAGAGCAGTACTTC. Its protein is CASSSGGGEQYF.

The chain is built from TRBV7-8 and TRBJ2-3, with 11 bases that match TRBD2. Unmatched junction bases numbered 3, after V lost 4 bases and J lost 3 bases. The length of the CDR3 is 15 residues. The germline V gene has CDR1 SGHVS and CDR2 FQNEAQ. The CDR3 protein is CASSSRLAGTDTQYF. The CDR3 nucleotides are TGTGCCAGCAGCTCCCGACTAGCGGGAACAGATACGCAGTATTTT.

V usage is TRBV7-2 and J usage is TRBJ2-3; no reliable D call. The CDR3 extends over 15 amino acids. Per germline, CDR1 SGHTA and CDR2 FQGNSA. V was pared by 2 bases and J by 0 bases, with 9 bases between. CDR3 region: CASSLTRTSTDTQYF. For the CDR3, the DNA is TGTGCCAGCAGCTTAACCCGTACTAGCACAGATACGCAGTATTTT.

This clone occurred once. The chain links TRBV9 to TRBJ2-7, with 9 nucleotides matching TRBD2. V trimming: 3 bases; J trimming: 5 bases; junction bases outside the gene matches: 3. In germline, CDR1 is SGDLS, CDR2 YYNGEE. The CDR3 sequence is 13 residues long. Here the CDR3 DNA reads TGTGCCAGCAGCGCGCGCGGGAGGGACGAGCAGTACTTC. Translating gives CASSARGRDEQYF.

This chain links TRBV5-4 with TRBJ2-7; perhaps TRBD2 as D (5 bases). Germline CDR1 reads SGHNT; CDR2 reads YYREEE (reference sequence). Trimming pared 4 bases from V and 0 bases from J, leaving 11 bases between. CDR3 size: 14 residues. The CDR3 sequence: CASSPSGFSYEQYF. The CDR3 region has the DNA TGTGCCAGCAGCCCGAGCGGCTTCTCCTACGAGCAGTACTTC.